The 10 T cell receptor beta chains presented below share a single source sample, sequenced in a study of blood T cell repertoires in COVID-19. Sequencing used immunoSEQ multiplex PCR; TCRdb keeps in-frame clones, though not all of them. Among about 390,000 clones listed, around 87% were seen once. The material sequenced was PBMCs or T cells enriched from blood (not recorded which). The receptor source for this set is a woman aged 45-59 years who had recovered from COVID-19.

The rearrangement uses TRBV6-5 and TRBJ2-5; TRBD2 matches at 12 bases. Germline-derived CDR1 and CDR2 are MNHEY and SVGAGI. The CDR3 is 16 amino acids. V trimming: 4 bases; J trimming: 5 bases; junction bases outside the gene matches: 8. This chain's CDR3 is CASSSALAGGQETQYF. The CDR3 DNA is TGTGCCAGCAGTTCCGCTCTAGCGGGGGGGCAGGAGACCCAGTACTTC.

The chain employs TRBV6-2 or TRBV6-3 and TRBJ1-5, with 8 bases fitting TRBD1. The CDR3 length is 15 residues. Trimming took 6 bases from V and 7 from J; bases not matched to a gene: 11. Looked up from germline, CDR1 is MNHEY and CDR2 is SVGEGT. The CDR3 loop is CASSTSGGASQPQHF. Written as DNA, the CDR3 is TGTGCCAGCAGCACCTCAGGGGGCGCGTCCCAGCCCCAGCATTTT.

This clone occurred once. The V call is TRBV27, the J call TRBJ1-1, with D possibly matching TRBD1 (5 bases). The CDR3 sequence is 12 residues long. V was clipped by 4 bases and J by 6 bases, with 9 bases between them. Germline V gene data show CDR1 as MNHEY and CDR2 as SMNVEV (reference sequence). The CDR3 reads CASSSGVAEAFF. For the CDR3, the DNA is TGTGCCAGCAGTTCGGGGGTCGCTGAAGCTTTCTTT.

As concerns this clone: A read error may account for a junction end that differs from germline. J is TRBJ1-1 and V is TRBV30; 7 nucleotides line up with TRBD1. Germline CDR1 is GTSNPN and CDR2 is SVGIG (reference sequence). The CDR3 loop spans 12 amino acids. The CDR3: CAWSEAPWGTEF. The CDR3 coding sequence is TGTGCCTGGAGTGAAGCCCCCTGGGGGACAGAGTTT.

The genes are TRBV3-1 (or the pseudogene TRBV3-2) and TRBJ1-6; a possible D gene is TRBD1 (6 bases). V was pared by 1 base and J by 4 bases, with 17 bases between. There are 18 residues in the CDR3. Germline CDR1 LGHDT, CDR2 YNNKEL (reference sequence). The CDR3 here is CASSQGGSVGQYNSPLHF. The CDR3, as DNA: TGTGCCAGCAGCCAAGGAGGGAGTGTGGGACAATATAATTCACCCCTCCACTTT.

The rearrangement uses TRBV19 and TRBJ2-3, with 8 bases identical to TRBD2. Trimming cost V 5 bases and J 1 base; bases outside gene matches: 5. The CDR3 contains 15 residues. Germline CDR1 is LNHDA and CDR2 is SQIVND (reference sequence). CDR3 loop: CASSPGLARTDTQYF. DNA for the CDR3: TGTGCCAGTAGTCCTGGACTAGCCCGCACAGATACGCAGTATTTT.

V and J are TRBV18 and TRBJ2-7; unclear D gene. The CDR3 is made up of 14 amino acids. V was pared by 2 bases and J by 0 bases, with 8 bases between. Germline V gene lookup returns CDR1 KGHSH and CDR2 LQKENI. CDR3 loop: CASSPGQSSYEQYF. The DNA for the CDR3 is TGTGCCAGCTCACCAGGGCAGAGCTCCTACGAGCAGTACTTC.

This clone appeared a few times. V is TRBV14 and J is TRBJ2-7; D might be TRBD2 (5 bases). Trimming left V 0 bases short and J 10 bases short, with 13 bases between. CDR3 length: 13 residues. CDR1 and CDR2 (germline): SGHDN, FVKESK. The DNA for the CDR3 is TGTGCCAGCAGCCAAGATGGACTCCCGAGACAGTACTTC. Encoded protein: CASSQDGLPRQYF. Complete variable domain (other parts from reference TRBV14 and TRBJ2-7): EAGVTQFPSHSVIEKGQTVTLRCDPISGHDNLYWYRRVMGKEIKFLLHFVKESKQDESGMPNNRFLAERTGGTYSTLKVQPAELEDSGVYFCASSQDGLPRQYFGPGTRLTVT.

Here the CDR3 DNA reads TGTGCCAGCAGTTACGCGGGCAGGGGGATCTTTGAAGCTTTCTTT. It translates to CASSYAGRGIFEAFF. The V call is TRBV6-2 or TRBV6-3, the J call TRBJ1-1; TRBD1 aligns across 7 bases. The CDR3 loop spans 15 amino acids. Trimming removed 2 bases from V and 7 bases from J; junction bases left unmatched: 10. Per the germline V gene, CDR1 is MNHEY and CDR2 is SVGEGT.

The chain combines TRBV4-1 with TRBJ2-5; D gene uncertain. Germline CDR1 and CDR2: MGHRA and YSYEKL. This CDR3 region has 14 residues. The ends were cut back, 1 base at V and 2 bases at J, with 8 bases in the middle. The CDR3 is CASSQAGLQETQYF. The CDR3 nucleotides are TGCGCCAGCAGCCAAGCGGGTCTTCAAGAGACCCAGTACTTC.